The 21 T cell receptor beta chains reported below all come from one sample, sequenced in a study of human T cells and chemical hapten exposure. TCRdb re-called the RACE reads through MiXCR, storing one row per CDR3 protein. The sample holds under 300,000 distinct CDR3 sequences; about 9.4% are singletons and the top ten take 2% to 2.5%. Regarding time point: pre-sensitization, week 0. This sample's treatment: therapeutic diphenylcyclopropenone sensitization with weekly scalp DPC. This specimen was whole blood, taken in connection with sensitization to the hapten diphenylcyclopropenone (DPC). Every receptor here comes from a woman between 40 and 50 years old with alopecia areata. Some clones in this sample may be carry-over from other donors' samples.

This clonotype was seen only a few times. This sequence joins TRBV14 and TRBJ2-7, with D perhaps given as TRBD1 or TRBD2 (5 bases each). Trimming took off 1 base at V and 1 base at J, with 14 bases between the two ends. The CDR3 loop spans 16 amino acids. Germline V gene sequence: CDR1 SGHDN, CDR2 FVKESK. Written as DNA, the CDR3 is TGTGCCAGCAGCCAAGGCACGGGGACGCCATCCTACGAGCAGTACTTC. Translating gives CASSQGTGTPSYEQYF. Full variable domain (outside the CDR3, taken from reference TRBV14 and TRBJ2-7): EAGVTQFPSHSVIEKGQTVTLRCDPISGHDNLYWYRRVMGKEIKFLLHFVKESKQDESGMPNNRFLAERTGGTYSTLKVQPAELEDSGVYFCASSQGTGTPSYEQYFGPGTRLTVT.

The table lists this clonotype with a few counts. The chain links TRBV5-6 to TRBJ2-5; TRBD2 aligns across 9 bases. CDR1 and CDR2 from the germline V gene are SGHDT and YYEEEE. The CDR3 consists of 16 residues. Losses at the gene ends were 0 bases for V and 2 bases for J; bases not matched to a gene: 5. The CDR3 bases are TGTGCCAGCAGCTTGGGTGTTAGCGGGAGACAAGAGACCCAGTACTTC. This translates into CASSLGVSGRQETQYF. Supplemented by reference TRBV5-6 and TRBJ2-5, the full variable domain reads DAGVTQSPTHLIKTRGQQVTLRCSPKSGHDTVSWYQQALGQGPQFIFQYYEEEERQRGNFPDRFSGHQFPNYSSELNVNALLLGDSALYLCASSLGVSGRQETQYFGPGTRLLVL.

This clonotype was counted a few times. The chain combines TRBV3-1 with TRBJ2-3; the D is unclear. Germline CDR1 reads LGHDT; CDR2 reads YNNKEL (reference sequence). Trimming cost V 4 bases and J 0 bases, with 11 bases left between them. The CDR3 is made up of 15 amino acids. The CDR3 DNA follows: TGTGCCAGCAGCCCTTTTGCGGTGAGCACAGATACGCAGTATTTT. This gives the protein CASSPFAVSTDTQYF.

The J gene is TRBJ1-2, the V gene TRBV18; possibly TRBD1 for D (6 bases). The CDR3 is 15 amino acids. Deletions cut 6 bases from V and 3 bases from J, with 17 bases between. The germline V gene encodes CDR1 KGHSH and CDR2 LQKENI. CDR3 sequence (DNA): TGTGCCAGCTCGGCCTCGGGGGGCATCGACTATGGCTACACCTTC. Amino acids: CASSASGGIDYGYTF.

The chain couples TRBV6-2 or TRBV6-3 to TRBJ1-6; D is undetermined. The CDR3 sequence is 13 residues long. V was trimmed by 6 bases and J by 0 bases, leaving 3 bases between them. Germline assignment: CDR1 MNHEY and CDR2 SVGEGT. The CDR3 here is CASRSSYNSPLHF. CDR3 DNA sequence: TGTGCCAGCAGGAGCTCCTATAATTCACCCCTCCACTTT.

The chain carries TRBV6-2 or TRBV6-3 and TRBJ1-5, with D perhaps matching TRBD1 (6 bases). This CDR3 has 14 residues. Germline V gene sequence: CDR1 MNHEY, CDR2 SVGEGT. V was cut by 7 bases and J by 7 bases, with 17 bases left in between. The CDR3 DNA reads TGTGCCAGCACACAGGGAGGGGTAAGACAGCCCCAGCATTTT. It specifies CASTQGGVRQPQHF.

The rearrangement joins TRBV28 to TRBJ1-2; 8 bases fit TRBD1. The CDR3 sequence is 15 residues long. Per the germline V gene, CDR1 is MDHEN and CDR2 is SYDVKM. V trimming: 5 bases; J trimming: 4 bases; junction bases outside the gene matches: 9. The CDR3 region has the DNA TGTGCCAGCAGTCCCCCGGACAGGGCACTCTATGGCTACACCTTC. It codes for CASSPPDRALYGYTF.

V usage is TRBV7-2 and J usage is TRBJ1-2, with D hard to call. The CDR3 extends over 14 amino acids. Germline CDR1 reads SGHTA; CDR2 reads FQGNSA. Trimming removed 1 base at V and 4 bases at J, with 10 bases between. The chain's CDR3 is CASSLGGESYGYTF. CDR3 DNA sequence: TGTGCCAGCAGCTTAGGAGGAGAGAGCTATGGCTACACCTTC.

This clonotype has more than one count but fewer than ten. The rearrangement joins TRBV20-1 to TRBJ2-7; TRBD1 aligns across 7 bases. The CDR3 length is 14 residues. The germline CDR1 and CDR2 sequences are DFQATT and SNEGSKA (reference sequence). Trimming removed 6 bases from V and 2 bases from J; junction bases left unmatched: 10. The CDR3 here is CSAQPGQRTYEQYF. The CDR3 bases are TGCAGTGCGCAACCGGGACAGCGGACCTACGAGCAGTACTTC.

This clonotype was observed a few times. The rearrangement uses TRBV7-2 and TRBJ1-5; D is uncertain. Germline CDR1 is SGHTA and CDR2 is FQGNSA. Trimming shortened V by 5 bases and J by 11 bases, and 16 bases separated the two germline ends. This CDR3 is 13 amino acids long. CDR3 in amino acids: CASSAQPRGTQHF. CDR3 sequence (DNA): TGTGCCAGCAGCGCACAACCACGGGGTACCCAGCATTTT.

J is TRBJ1-2 and V is TRBV4-2; possibly TRBD1 for D (5 bases). In germline, CDR1 is LGHNA, CDR2 YNFKEQ. The CDR3 has 15 residues. Trimming took off 4 bases at V and 3 bases at J, with 15 bases between the two ends. CDR3 sequence reads: CASSPFRGADYGYTF. The CDR3 DNA is TGTGCCAGCAGCCCGTTCCGAGGGGCTGACTATGGCTACACCTTC.

The sample holds a few counts of this clonotype. This chain connects TRBV28 to TRBJ2-7, with 9 bases lining up with TRBD2. CDR1 is MDHEN, CDR2 SYDVKM, per germline. The CDR3 length is 14 residues. The V gene end was trimmed by 5 bases and the J gene end by 9 bases; junction bases not matched to a gene: 11. The CDR3 is CASSPLAGWQGQYF. The CDR3 DNA follows: TGTGCCAGCAGTCCCCTAGCGGGATGGCAGGGGCAGTACTTC.

This clonotype was observed a handful of times. This chain uses TRBV28 with TRBJ2-7; 7 bases map to TRBD2. Trimming took 5 bases from V and 3 from J; bases not matched to a gene: 7. This CDR3 has 14 amino acids. The germline V gene has CDR1 MDHEN and CDR2 SYDVKM. The CDR3 nucleotides read TGTGCCAGCAGTGGGCTAGCGGAGGTCTACGAGCAGTACTTC. Protein sequence: CASSGLAEVYEQYF.

This CDR3 reads CAIMELAGRNEQFF. In DNA, the CDR3 is TGTGCCATCATGGAACTAGCGGGACGCAATGAGCAGTTCTTC. This chain links TRBV10-3 with TRBJ2-1, with TRBD2 matching 10 bases. This CDR3 is built from 14 residues. The germline CDR1 and CDR2 sequences are ENHRY and SYGVKD. The J segment lost 6 bases and the V segment lost 7 bases, leaving 6 bases of the junction unmatched.

This clonotype was seen a few times. The chain combines TRBV30 with TRBJ2-5; TRBD2 agrees at 8 bases. Trimming at V came to 3 bases and at J to 4 bases, leaving 7 bases not matched to a gene. Germline V gene data show CDR1 as GTSNPN and CDR2 as SVGIG (reference sequence). The CDR3 is 14 residues long. The CDR3 DNA sequence: TGTGCCTGGAGGCGCGGGGGGCTCGGAGAGACCCAGTACTTC. Translated: CAWRRGGLGETQYF.

The sample holds many counts of this clonotype. The rearrangement links TRBV12-3 or TRBV12-4 to TRBJ1-2; 7 bases fit TRBD1. Trimming took 5 bases from V and 4 from J; bases not matched to a gene: 1. The CDR3 is 12 amino acids. The CDR3 DNA follows: TGTGCCAGCAGTCGGGACAGCTATGGCTACACCTTC. This sequence encodes CASSRDSYGYTF.

This clonotype was detected only a few times. This chain links TRBV5-1 with TRBJ2-5, with no clear D. Looked up from germline, CDR1 is SGHRS and CDR2 is YFSETQ. CDR3 length equals 13 residues. V gave up 4 bases and J gave up 4 bases, with 11 bases separating them. This CDR3 reads CASSRSYRETQYF. The CDR3 bases are TGCGCCAGCAGCCGCAGCTACCGAGAGACCCAGTACTTC.

This clonotype has a handful of counts. This sequence joins TRBV20-1 and TRBJ2-5; D might be TRBD1 or TRBD2, each matching 5 bases. The CDR3 is 14 amino acids. In germline, CDR1 is DFQATT, CDR2 SNEGSKA (reference sequence). The V end lost 0 bases, the J end lost 7 bases, and 15 bases lay between the germline ends. The CDR3 reads CSARDPRGATTQYF. The CDR3 coding sequence is TGCAGTGCTAGAGACCCTAGAGGGGCAACGACCCAGTACTTC.

The sample holds many counts of this clonotype. The V and J genes are TRBV28 and TRBJ2-7; 9 nucleotides align to TRBD2. V shed 3 bases, J shed 5 bases, and the junction held 2 bases outside the gene matches. The CDR3 is 13 amino acids. Germline V gene lookup returns CDR1 MDHEN and CDR2 SYDVKM. The CDR3 DNA reads TGTGCCAGCAGTTTCCTAGCGGGACACGAGCAGTACTTC. This codes for CASSFLAGHEQYF.

The V call is TRBV7-2, the J call TRBJ2-3; D possibly corresponds to TRBD2 (5 bases). The CDR3 contains 15 residues. Germline V lookup: CDR1 SGHTA, CDR2 FQGNSA. Trimming left V 3 bases short and J 1 base short, with 11 bases between. The CDR3 here is CASSFGGLRTDTQYF. CDR3 sequence (DNA): TGTGCCAGCAGCTTTGGAGGTCTTCGCACAGATACGCAGTATTTT.

V and J are TRBV12-3 or TRBV12-4 and TRBJ1-1; the D is unclear. V was clipped by 4 bases and J by 7 bases, with 7 bases between them. CDR3 length: 11 amino acids. CDR3 amino acids: CASSSYGEAFF. In DNA, the CDR3 is TGTGCCAGCAGTTCGTACGGTGAAGCTTTCTTT.